The 16 T cell receptor beta chains reported below all come from one sample, sequenced in a study of spatial heterogeneity in lung cancer (dated by TCRdb to the late 2010s). This specimen's time point label, per the study, means: blood at routine non-recurrence follow-up after resection. The library was obtained by 5' RACE. The sequencer listed for this sample is NextSeq 500. TCRdb itself trimmed the public reads at Q25 with fastp, ran MiXCR and retained productive beta chains. Each entry is one CDR3 protein sequence, shown with its most common DNA and genes. The table for this sample lists roughly 46,000 distinct CDR3 sequences; 10% to 15% of them were counted only once. The ten largest clones capture under 35% of the sample. Here the sequenced sample was PBMCs, taken at follow-up. The source of these receptors is a male donor with early-stage non-small cell lung cancer.

The chain has TRBV14 and TRBJ2-1; no definite D call. The CDR3 has 13 residues. CDR1 and CDR2 from the germline V gene are SGHDN and FVKESK. Trimming took 1 base from V and 7 from J, leaving 8 bases between them. CDR3 DNA sequence: TGTGCCAGCAGCCAAGTATCACCAAATGAGCAGTTCTTC. Translating gives CASSQVSPNEQFF.

This clonotype has only a few counts. The V and J genes are TRBV20-1 and TRBJ2-1, with 11 bases identical to TRBD2. After removal of 2 bases from V and 1 base from J, the junction contained 4 bases not matched to a gene. The length of the CDR3 is 16 residues. CDR1 and CDR2 from the germline V gene are DFQATT and SNEGSKA (reference sequence). The CDR3 DNA follows: TGCAGTGCTAGATCAGGACTAGCGGGTTCCTACAATGAGCAGTTCTTC. Its translation: CSARSGLAGSYNEQFF.

In this sample, this clonotype turned up many times. The genes are TRBV7-2 and TRBJ2-5; no clear D. Germline V gene data show CDR1 as SGHTA and CDR2 as FQGNSA. The CDR3 length is 13 residues. V was clipped by 4 bases and J by 4 bases, with 10 bases between them. CDR3 DNA sequence: TGTGCCAGCAGCTCGGCAGCTGGAGAGACCCAGTACTTC. Translation: CASSSAAGETQYF.

This clonotype showed up many times. The gene calls are TRBV6-6 and TRBJ1-5, with 12 bases fitting TRBD1. The V gene end was trimmed by 6 bases and the J gene end by 1 base; junction bases not matched to a gene: 4. CDR3 length: 16 residues. Germline assignment: CDR1 MNHNY and CDR2 SVGAGI (reference sequence). CDR3 in DNA: TGTGCCAGCAGCTGGGGACAGGGGGCGAGCAATCAGCCCCAGCATTTT. Translating it yields CASSWGQGASNQPQHF.

Comments on this clonotype: Just one base apart from a much larger clone, this may be a read error. The genes are TRBV12-3 or TRBV12-4 and TRBJ2-7, with 7 bases aligning to TRBD2. The CDR3 extends over 14 amino acids. The CDR3 reads CANSPGGSVYEQYF. CDR3 sequence (DNA): TGTGCCAACAGTCCCGGGGGGAGCGTCTACGAGCAGTACTTC.

This clonotype showed up just a few times. J is TRBJ2-3 and V is TRBV28; 7 bases align to TRBD2. CDR3 length equals 17 residues. Germline V gives CDR1 MDHEN, CDR2 SYDVKM. V lost 6 bases to trimming and J lost 2 bases; unmatched junction nucleotides: 14. The CDR3 DNA reads as TGTGCCAGCAGCAACGCTCGGGGACTATACCCCACAGATACGCAGTATTTT. It translates to CASSNARGLYPTDTQYF.

The rearrangement joins TRBV5-5 to TRBJ2-5; 7 bases align to TRBD1. Germline V CDR1 and CDR2: SGHKS, YYEKEE (reference sequence). The CDR3 totals 15 residues. Trimming cost V 1 base and J 0 bases; bases outside gene matches: 3. As DNA, the CDR3 is TGTGCCAGCAGCTTGTCGGGACAGAACCAAGAGACCCAGTACTTC. This translates into CASSLSGQNQETQYF. Full variable domain (outside the CDR3, taken from reference TRBV5-5 and TRBJ2-5): DAGVTQSPTHLIKTRGQQVTLRCSPISGHKSVSWYQQVLGQGPQFIFQYYEKEERGRGNFPDRFSARQFPNYSSELNVNALLLGDSALYLCASSLSGQNQETQYFGPGTRLLVL.

This clonotype was found many times. The J gene is TRBJ2-1, the V gene TRBV20-1; 10 nucleotides align to TRBD2. This CDR3 has 19 amino acids. From germline, CDR1 is DFQATT and CDR2 SNEGSKA (reference sequence). J gave up 0 bases and V 3 bases, and 14 bases lay outside the gene matches. CDR3 in amino acids: CSASDQASGGLSSYNEQFF. In DNA, the CDR3 is TGCAGTGCTAGTGATCAGGCTAGCGGGGGCCTAAGCTCCTACAATGAGCAGTTCTTC.

Ten or more counts support this clonotype. V is TRBV12-3 or TRBV12-4 and J is TRBJ2-1; 12 bases map to TRBD2. The V gene end was trimmed by 6 bases and the J gene end by 8 bases; junction bases not matched to a gene: 8. The CDR3 is 15 residues long. As DNA, the CDR3 is TGTGCCAGCAGCCTAGCGGGGGGGCGTTGGGATGAGCAGTTCTTC. Translating gives CASSLAGGRWDEQFF.

This clonotype was detected a few times. The rearrangement uses TRBV5-6 and TRBJ1-1; the D is unclear. Trimming left V 2 bases short and J 1 base short, with 9 bases between. Germline lookup yields CDR1 SGHDT and CDR2 YYEEEE. CDR3 length: 14 amino acids. The CDR3, as DNA: TGTGCCAGCAGCTTTTGGACGAGGAACACTGAAGCTTTCTTT. Translation: CASSFWTRNTEAFF.

This clonotype was recorded at least ten times. The chain uses TRBV21-1 and TRBJ2-1; the table names TRBD2, a call not compared with the DNA. TRBV21-1 is a pseudogene. This CDR3 contains 18 residues. DNA for the CDR3: TGTGCCAGCAGCATATATCCTAGCGGGGACCCGACCTACAATGAGCAGTTCTTC. This gives the protein CASSIYPSGDPTYNEQFF.

This clonotype was seen only a few times. The V call is TRBV24-1, the J call TRBJ2-1, with D perhaps being TRBD1 or TRBD2 (5 bases each). CDR1 and CDR2 from the germline V gene are KGHDR and SFDVKD. The CDR3 totals 16 residues. With 4 bases removed from V and 6 bases from J, the gap between germline ends came to 18 bases. CDR3 sequence (DNA): TGTGCCACCAGTGAGCCAACCGGGACCTTGCGCAATGAGCAGTTCTTC. As protein: CATSEPTGTLRNEQFF.

This clonotype appeared a few times. V is TRBV7-9 and J is TRBJ1-2; 7 bases match TRBD1. The V gene's germline CDR1 is SEHNR and CDR2 FQNEAQ (reference sequence). This CDR3 comprises 16 residues. The V and J ends lost 3 bases and 1 base, in that order; junction bases with no gene match: 8. CDR3 sequence (DNA): TGTGCCAGCAGCTTCCACCCGGGACAGAGTAACTATGGCTACACCTTC. Residues: CASSFHPGQSNYGYTF. The variable domain in full, completed from reference TRBV7-9 and TRBJ1-2, reads DTGVSQNPRHKITKRGQNVTFRCDPISEHNRLYWYRQTLGQGPEFLTYFQNEAQLEKSRLLSDRFSAERPKGSFSTLEIQRTEQGDSAMYLCASSFHPGQSNYGYTFGSGTRLTVV.

This clonotype was observed many times. The rearrangement uses TRBV20-1 and TRBJ2-7; D ambiguous. V lost 2 bases, J lost 4 bases, and 12 bases lay in between. The CDR3 extends over 13 amino acids. CDR1 and CDR2 (germline): DFQATT, SNEGSKA (reference sequence). The CDR3 is CSARPPPSYEQYF. CDR3 in DNA: TGCAGTGCTAGACCCCCCCCAAGTTACGAGCAGTACTTC.

At least ten counts were recorded for this clonotype. This chain joins TRBV20-1 and TRBJ1-6; TRBD1 might be the D (6 bases). V gave up 0 bases and J gave up 8 bases, with 14 bases separating them. Per germline, CDR1 DFQATT and CDR2 SNEGSKA (reference sequence). The CDR3 is 15 amino acids. The CDR3 region has the DNA TGCAGTGCTAGAGATCTTGGGGGCGCGGATTCACCCCTCCACTTT. Its protein product is CSARDLGGADSPLHF.

By its share, this clonotype is medium-sized. This chain uses TRBV6-5 with TRBJ1-1, with 8 bases matching TRBD1. V gave up 10 bases and J gave up 4 bases; unmatched junction bases: 8. This CDR3 has 13 amino acids. CDR1 is MNHEY, CDR2 SVGAGI, per germline. CDR3 amino acids: CAINDRGGTEAFF. Written as DNA, the CDR3 is TGTGCCATTAACGACAGGGGAGGCACTGAAGCTTTCTTT.